The 31 T cell receptor beta chains reported below all come from one sample, sequenced in a study of human T cells and chemical hapten exposure. A single record per CDR3 protein comes from TCRdb applying MiXCR to the RACE reads. The profile shows around 42,000 distinct CDR3 sequences, approximately 13% of them singletons. Regarding time point: pre-sensitization, week 0. The treatment was: therapeutic diphenylcyclopropenone sensitization with weekly scalp DPC. Sequences were derived from whole blood, sampled in connection with sensitization to the hapten diphenylcyclopropenone (DPC). The source is a woman aged 30 to 39 with alopecia areata. Some clones in this sample may be carry-over from other donors' samples.

This clonotype has just a few counts. The chain employs TRBV7-8 and TRBJ1-2, with no clear D. Per the germline V gene, CDR1 is SGHVS and CDR2 is FQNEAQ. This CDR3 spans 13 amino acids. V was shortened by 1 base and J by 2 bases, with 5 bases between the two germline ends. The CDR3 DNA follows: TGTGCCAGCAGCTTAGTAAGCAACTATGGCTACACCTTC. This gives the protein CASSLVSNYGYTF.

This clonotype was counted a few times. V usage is TRBV6-2 or TRBV6-3 and J usage is TRBJ2-5, with D possibly matching TRBD1 (6 bases). The CDR3 is made up of 15 amino acids. The germline V gene has CDR1 MNHEY and CDR2 SVGEGT. V lost 8 bases and J lost 4, with 20 bases in between. CDR3 protein: CASGSQGHGVETQYF. Here the CDR3 DNA reads TGTGCCAGCGGCTCACAGGGCCATGGGGTAGAGACCCAGTACTTC.

The DNA of the CDR3 is TGTGCCAGCTCACCACCAAAGACGGGTAGCACAGATACGCAGTATTTT. Translating gives CASSPPKTGSTDTQYF. The chain joins TRBV18 to TRBJ2-3; no firm D call. The CDR3 has 16 amino acids. V was pared by 0 bases and J by 0 bases, with 10 bases between. CDR1 is KGHSH and CDR2 is LQKENI in the germline V gene.

This clonotype was detected only a few times. This chain uses TRBV12-3 or TRBV12-4 with TRBJ2-1, with 7 positions matching TRBD2. V shed 6 bases and J 6 bases; nucleotides not matched to a gene: 5. This CDR3 spans 13 amino acids. CDR3 sequence: CASRLAATNEQFF. The DNA for the CDR3 is TGTGCCAGCAGGCTAGCGGCTACCAATGAGCAGTTCTTC.

This clonotype is medium-sized (0.01 to 0.1%) by share. J is TRBJ1-1 and V is TRBV7-9; D unresolved. Germline CDR1 and CDR2: SEHNR and FQNEAQ (reference sequence). V lost 1 base and J 1 base, leaving 4 bases between the germline ends. This CDR3 is built from 13 residues. The CDR3, as DNA: TGTGCCAGCAGCTTAGGGCAGAACACTGAAGCTTTCTTT. Residues: CASSLGQNTEAFF.

This clonotype was picked up a small number of times. The rearrangement joins TRBV29-1 to TRBJ2-2; no definite D call. V was clipped by 3 bases and J by 3 bases, with 8 bases between them. Per germline, CDR1 SQVTM and CDR2 ANQGSEA. The CDR3 contains 13 residues. The CDR3 spells CSVDDSYTGELFF. As DNA, the CDR3 is TGCAGCGTTGATGACTCCTACACCGGGGAGCTGTTTTTT.

This clonotype was counted ten times or more. The rearrangement links TRBV18 to TRBJ2-5; no definite D call. Per germline, CDR1 KGHSH and CDR2 LQKENI. Deletions cut 2 bases from V and 4 bases from J, with 17 bases between. This CDR3 comprises 16 residues. The DNA of the CDR3 is TGTGCCAGCTCACCATGGACGGAGCCCTCCTTAGAGACCCAGTACTTC. Protein sequence: CASSPWTEPSLETQYF.

This clonotype was detected ten times or more. The chain employs TRBV5-1 and TRBJ2-1; D may match TRBD1 or TRBD2 (6 bases each). Between the trimmed V and J ends, which lost 4 bases and 0 bases, there was a span of 14 bases. Germline V gene data show CDR1 as SGHRS and CDR2 as YFSETQ. This CDR3 has 16 residues. CDR3 loop: CASSPGGQSSYNEQFF. CDR3 bases: TGCGCCAGCAGCCCCGGGGGCCAAAGCTCCTACAATGAGCAGTTCTTC. The variable domain in full, completed from reference TRBV5-1 and TRBJ2-1, reads KAGVTQTPRYLIKTRGQQVTLSCSPISGHRSVSWYQQTPGQGLQFLFEYFSETQRNKGNFPGRFSGRQFSNSRSEMNVSTLELGDSALYLCASSPGGQSSYNEQFFGPGTRLTVL.

As concerns this clonotype: Being one base from a much bigger clone, this may be a read error. The V and J genes are TRBV28 and TRBJ1-5, with unresolved D. V was pared by 4 bases and J by 0 bases, with 1 base between. Germline loops: CDR1 MDHEN, CDR2 SYDVKM. This CDR3 spans 12 amino acids. CDR3 sequence (DNA): TGTGCCAGCAGTTATAGCAATCAGCCCCAGCATTTT. Its translation: CASSYSNQPQHF.

This clonotype occurred many times. The V gene is TRBV20-1, the J gene TRBJ2-5, with unresolved D. Trimming removed 0 bases at V and 6 bases at J, with 5 bases between. Germline values: CDR1 DFQATT, CDR2 SNEGSKA (reference sequence). The CDR3 has 11 residues. This chain's CDR3 is CSARDGKTQYF. The CDR3 DNA reads TGCAGTGCTAGAGATGGGAAGACCCAGTACTTC.

This clonotype was counted many times. The genes are TRBV29-1 and TRBJ1-2; possible D gene TRBD1, 5 bases. This CDR3 spans 10 amino acids. The V gene lost 6 bases and the J gene lost 8 bases, with 10 bases spanning the gap. Germline lookup yields CDR1 SQVTM and CDR2 ANQGSEA. CDR3 region: CSVPQDGYTF. Written as DNA, the CDR3 is TGCAGCGTCCCACAGGACGGCTACACCTTC.

The gene calls are TRBV6-1 and TRBJ2-5; D is uncertain. Germline values: CDR1 MNHNS, CDR2 SASEGT. Between the trimmed V and J ends, which lost 7 bases and 4 bases, there was a span of 19 bases. This CDR3 is built from 15 residues. CDR3 bases: TGTGCCAGCACCCTTGGTGGAGTCTTCGGAGAGACCCAGTACTTC. It encodes CASTLGGVFGETQYF.

There are a few counts of this clonotype. The chain uses TRBV29-1 and TRBJ2-1, with D perhaps TRBD2 (7 bases). The CDR3 is 16 residues long. V was trimmed by 3 bases and J by 2 bases, leaving 17 bases between them. Germline V gene sequence: CDR1 SQVTM, CDR2 ANQGSEA. CDR3: CSVEGTGGRTYNEQFF. The CDR3, as DNA: TGCAGCGTTGAGGGGACCGGGGGGCGCACCTACAATGAGCAGTTCTTC.

This clonotype was found many times. The V gene is TRBV6-2 or TRBV6-3, the J gene TRBJ1-1; TRBD1 matches at 10 bases. V shed 7 bases, J shed 4 bases, and the junction held 18 bases outside the gene matches. This CDR3 is built from 18 residues. The germline gives CDR1 MNHEY, CDR2 SVGEGT. CDR3 nucleotide sequence: TGTGCCAGCACCCCCAAAAAATGGCCGAGGGACAGGGGCACTGAAGCTTTCTTT. Translation gives CASTPKKWPRDRGTEAFF.

This clonotype was counted ten times or more. The chain links TRBV7-8 to TRBJ1-2; no clear D gene. V was clipped by 0 bases and J by 6 bases, with 8 bases between them. Germline lookup yields CDR1 SGHVS and CDR2 FQNEAQ. CDR3 length: 13 residues. This CDR3 reads CASSLAASDGYTF. Written as DNA, the CDR3 is TGTGCCAGCAGCTTAGCAGCGAGTGATGGCTACACCTTC.

This clonotype was found many times. This chain connects TRBV29-1 to TRBJ1-1; 7 bases map to TRBD1. The CDR3 sequence is 12 residues long. V was clipped by 3 bases and J by 5 bases; unmatched bases: 3. CDR1 and CDR2 (germline): SQVTM, ANQGSEA. The CDR3 DNA reads as TGCAGCGTTGACAGGGGGAGTACTGAAGCTTTCTTT. Translating it yields CSVDRGSTEAFF.

This clonotype was detected once. This rearrangement joins TRBV20-1 to TRBJ1-2, with D uncertain. Trimming took off 6 bases at V and 4 bases at J, with 9 bases between the two ends. The germline V gene has CDR1 DFQATT and CDR2 SNEGSKA (reference sequence). This CDR3 region has 11 residues. Here the CDR3 DNA reads TGCAGTGCCGCAGGATCCTATGGCTACACCTTC. It is translated as CSAAGSYGYTF.

This clonotype was detected ten times or more. The V and J genes are TRBV27 and TRBJ2-3; 9 nucleotides match TRBD2. Looked up from germline, CDR1 is MNHEY and CDR2 is SMNVEV (reference sequence). J gave up 7 bases and V 8 bases, and 10 bases lay outside the gene matches. The CDR3 is 14 amino acids. CDR3 nucleotides: TGTGCCAGCGCCGCCGCGGGGGGGTCGCATACGCAGTATTTT. Residues: CASAAAGGSHTQYF.

The rearrangement uses TRBV7-6 and TRBJ2-1; D not resolved. The CDR3 consists of 15 residues. Trimming removed 1 base from V and 7 bases from J, with 14 bases in between. The germline V gene has CDR1 SGHVS and CDR2 FNYEAQ. The CDR3 DNA sequence: TGTGCCAGCAGCTTAGACGTCGGATTAGGGAATGAGCAGTTCTTC. This encodes CASSLDVGLGNEQFF. Variable domain in full (rest from reference TRBV7-6 and TRBJ2-1): GAGVSQSPRYKVTKRGQDVALRCDPISGHVSLYWYRQALGQGPEFLTYFNYEAQQDKSGLPNDRFSAERPEGSISTLTIQRTEQRDSAMYRCASSLDVGLGNEQFFGPGTRLTVL.

This clonotype is deemed medium-sized (0.01 to 0.1%). The V call is TRBV6-2 or TRBV6-3, the J call TRBJ1-1; no firm D call. Looked up from germline, CDR1 is MNHEY and CDR2 is SVGEGT. The CDR3 has 14 amino acids. Trimming stripped 6 bases from V and 0 bases from J, with 11 bases between. The CDR3 sequence: CASSPDGMNTEAFF. The CDR3 coding sequence is TGTGCCAGCAGCCCGGACGGAATGAACACTGAAGCTTTCTTT.

This clonotype showed up many times. V and J are TRBV19 and TRBJ2-2, with D perhaps matching TRBD1 (6 bases). V was pared by 1 base and J by 6 bases, with 15 bases between. Germline lookup yields CDR1 LNHDA and CDR2 SQIVND (reference sequence). This CDR3 comprises 16 residues. For the CDR3, the DNA is TGTGCCAGTAGTATAGGACCGGGACAACCGCCCGGGGAGCTGTTTTTT. Translated: CASSIGPGQPPGELFF.

This clonotype came up many times. V and J are TRBV10-3 and TRBJ2-5; 10 bases map to TRBD2. Germline assignment: CDR1 ENHRY and CDR2 SYGVKD. Unmatched junction bases numbered 2, after V lost 2 bases and J lost 2 bases. The CDR3 runs to 15 residues. The CDR3: CAISERTSGQETQYF. The CDR3 nucleotides are TGTGCCATCAGTGAGAGGACTAGCGGACAAGAGACCCAGTACTTC.

This chain joins TRBV18 and TRBJ2-7, with D possibly being TRBD1 (6 bases). Trimming took 1 base from V and 0 from J, leaving 13 bases between them. CDR3 length equals 16 residues. The V gene's germline CDR1 is KGHSH and CDR2 LQKENI. DNA of the CDR3: TGTGCCAGCTCACCACTCCCAGGGGCCAGCTCCTACGAGCAGTACTTC. This sequence encodes CASSPLPGASSYEQYF.

This clonotype was detected ten times or more. The chain recombines TRBV2 with TRBJ2-5, with 9 nucleotides matching TRBD1. Germline V gives CDR1 SNHLY, CDR2 FYNNEI. CDR3 size: 15 residues. Losses at the gene ends were 4 bases for V and 2 bases for J; bases not matched to a gene: 5. The CDR3 protein is CASSGPGTGQETQYF. The CDR3 bases are TGTGCCAGCAGTGGGCCCGGGACAGGGCAAGAGACCCAGTACTTC.

This clonotype was counted only a few times. The V gene is TRBV6-2 or TRBV6-3, the J gene TRBJ2-3, with 8 bases that match TRBD2. CDR3 length: 18 amino acids. Germline CDR1 reads MNHEY; CDR2 reads SVGEGT. With V trimmed by 2 bases and J by 0 bases, 10 bases remained unmatched. Here the CDR3 DNA reads TGTGCCAGCAGTTACGGGATCGCTAGCGGGTATAGCACAGATACGCAGTATTTT. Translating gives CASSYGIASGYSTDTQYF.

The chain employs TRBV5-6 and TRBJ1-1; the D gene is possibly TRBD1 (5 bases). From germline, CDR1 is SGHDT and CDR2 YYEEEE. Trimming cost V 0 bases and J 1 base, with 10 bases left between them. This CDR3 region has 15 residues. The CDR3 nucleotides read TGTGCCAGCAGCTTGGGTGCAGGGAAGAACACTGAAGCTTTCTTT. Translation gives CASSLGAGKNTEAFF.

This clonotype has ten or more counts. J is TRBJ2-1 and V is TRBV6-2 or TRBV6-3, with D uncertain. This CDR3 contains 13 residues. Per germline, CDR1 MNHEY and CDR2 SVGEGT. Deletions cut 3 bases from V and 6 bases from J, with 9 bases between. The CDR3 protein is CASSYSEVNEQFF. CDR3 bases: TGTGCCAGCAGTTATTCCGAGGTCAATGAGCAGTTCTTC.

The sample holds a few counts of this clonotype. The gene calls are TRBV18 and TRBJ1-3, with no clear D. V shed 2 bases and J shed 4 bases, with 3 bases lying between them. Germline V lookup: CDR1 KGHSH, CDR2 LQKENI. The CDR3 runs 12 residues. The DNA for the CDR3 is TGTGCCAGCTCACCAGAGGGAAACACCATATATTTT. Translating it yields CASSPEGNTIYF. Full variable domain (outside the CDR3, taken from reference TRBV18 and TRBJ1-3): NAGVMQNPRHLVRRRGQEARLRCSPMKGHSHVYWYRQLPEEGLKFMVYLQKENIIDESGMPKERFSAEFPKEGPSILRIQQVVRGDSAAYFCASSPEGNTIYFGEGSWLTVV.

This clonotype was counted a few times. The chain joins TRBV2 to TRBJ2-7; D is ambiguous. V was shortened by 8 bases and J by 3 bases, with 17 bases between the two germline ends. CDR3 size: 14 residues. Germline CDR1 is SNHLY and CDR2 is FYNNEI. The CDR3 DNA reads TGTGCCAGCGGGAAGGGCGCGGAAGGCTACGAGCAGTACTTC. It yields the protein CASGKGAEGYEQYF.

This clonotype has only a few counts. This chain links TRBV29-1 with TRBJ1-1; unclear D gene. Germline V gives CDR1 SQVTM, CDR2 ANQGSEA. With 4 bases removed from V and 2 bases from J, the gap between germline ends came to 8 bases. The CDR3 totals 12 residues. The CDR3 loop is CSVVPGNTEAFF. CDR3 nucleotides: TGCAGCGTTGTTCCGGGCAACACTGAAGCTTTCTTT. The full variable domain, its missing parts supplied by reference TRBV29-1 and TRBJ1-1, is SAVISQKPSRDICQRGTSLTIQCQVDSQVTMMFWYRQQPGQSLTLIATANQGSEATYESGFVIDKFPISRPNLTFSTLTVSNMSPEDSSIYLCSVVPGNTEAFFGQGTRLTVV.

This chain joins TRBV9 and TRBJ2-1; D may be TRBD1 or TRBD2 (5 bases each). The V and J ends lost 4 bases and 0 bases respectively, with 11 bases between them. CDR3 length: 15 amino acids. CDR1 and CDR2 from the germline V gene are SGDLS and YYNGEE. CDR3 in amino acids: CASSSAGSSYNEQFF. CDR3 DNA: TGTGCCAGCAGCTCCGCAGGGAGCTCCTACAATGAGCAGTTCTTC.